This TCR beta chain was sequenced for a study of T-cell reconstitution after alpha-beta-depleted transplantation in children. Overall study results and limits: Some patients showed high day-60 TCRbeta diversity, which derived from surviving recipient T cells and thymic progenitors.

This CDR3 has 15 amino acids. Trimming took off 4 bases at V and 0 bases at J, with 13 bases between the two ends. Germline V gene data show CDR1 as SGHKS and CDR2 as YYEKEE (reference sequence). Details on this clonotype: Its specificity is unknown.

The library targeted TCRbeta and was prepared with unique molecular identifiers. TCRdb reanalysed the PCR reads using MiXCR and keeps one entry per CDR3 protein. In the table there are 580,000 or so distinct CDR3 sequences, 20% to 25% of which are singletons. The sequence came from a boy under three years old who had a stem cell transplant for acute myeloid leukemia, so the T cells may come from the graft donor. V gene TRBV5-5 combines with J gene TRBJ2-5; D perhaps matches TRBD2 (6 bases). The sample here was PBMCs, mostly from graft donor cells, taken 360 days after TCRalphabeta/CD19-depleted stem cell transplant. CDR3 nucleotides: TGTGCCAGCAGCCACGGGGGAGGATACCAAGAGACCCAGTACTTC. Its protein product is CASSHGGGYQETQYF.